This TCR beta chain was captured by sequencing in a study of control samples from healthy donors and cancer patients. The protocol was immunoSEQ multiplex PCR, while the TCRdb copy is restricted to in-frame clones and leaves out a portion. The sample records around 100,000 clones, less than 90% being singletons. V lost 2 bases and J 6 bases, leaving 17 bases between the germline ends. This CDR3 is built from 15 residues. J is TRBJ2-5 and V is TRBV5-3, with a tentative D call TRBD1 (6 bases). TRBV5-3 is designated an ORF whose function remains uncertain. This TCR derives from a woman aged 45 to 65 in good health. The sequenced sample consisted of blood. CDR3 amino acids: CARSFWGPPGKTQYF. CDR3 sequence (DNA): TGTGCCAGAAGCTTCTGGGGGCCTCCGGGAAAGACCCAGTACTTC.